This TCR beta chain was found in a study of CD8 T cells in ankylosing spondylitis. TCRdb re-analysed the 5' RACE reads in MiXCR, keeping a single row per CDR3 protein. Found here are some 130,000 distinct CDR3 sequences, about an eighth of them singletons; the top ten hold 2.5% to 3.5%. This clonotype showed up many times. Losses at the gene ends were 1 base for V and 7 bases for J; bases not matched to a gene: 5. CDR3 length: 14 amino acids. This chain connects TRBV12-3 or TRBV12-4 to TRBJ1-2; TRBD1 agrees at 8 bases. The sequence derives from a female donor with ankylosing spondylitis or in good health (not recorded which). Sequencing input: blood, either unsorted or a sorted T cell fraction (not recorded which). CDR3 amino acids: CASSLGTGKRGYTF. The DNA of the CDR3 is TGTGCCAGCAGTTTAGGGACAGGGAAGCGTGGCTACACCTTC.